This T cell receptor (beta chain) was documented in a study of blood T cell repertoires in COVID-19. Sequencing was performed with immunoSEQ multiplex PCR; in TCRdb, only in-frame clones are kept and a portion is missing. This sample yields around 200,000 clones, of which 80% to 90% are seen a single time; approximately 0.93% belongs to the top ten. Per germline, CDR1 LNHDA and CDR2 SQIVND (reference sequence). The CDR3 is 12 amino acids. V shed 10 bases and J shed 4 bases, with 10 bases lying between them. The material sequenced was peripheral blood. The receptor was isolated from a woman under 30 who had recovered from COVID-19. V usage is TRBV19 and J usage is TRBJ1-4; D remains unclear. This chain's CDR3 is CATRGGNEKLFF. The CDR3 region has the DNA TGTGCCACGCGGGGAGGTAATGAAAAACTGTTTTTT.